The clone carrying this T cell receptor beta chain was detected many times. Its target is not known. This sample is drawn from a study of molecular identifiers for immune sequencing clone quantification. Overall study context: Replicates split RNA from about 20,000 or 100,000 naive CD8 cells five ways, and the researchers sequenced four portions. Overall study findings and caveats: Clones exceeding 20 RNA copies carried over 98% of effector molecules but under 1% of naive-cell molecules.

Libraries of bulk TCR were made by previously described methods (with listed TCR primers). TCRdb redid the calling of the PCR reads with MiXCR, one entry per CDR3 protein. The sample has more than 300,000 distinct CDR3 sequences, 20% to 25% seen once. Germline trimming cut 2 bases from V and 5 bases from J; bases unmatched to any gene: 12. CDR3 length: 17 residues. Germline V CDR1 and CDR2: SGHRS, YFSETQ. This chain uses TRBV5-1 with TRBJ1-1; 10 bases fit TRBD1. The TCR originated in a human donor in good health. Some libraries in this study had Jurkat cell RNA spiked in. What was sequenced was naive CD8+ T cells from blood, with Jurkat cell RNA spiked in. Described subset: FACS-sorted CD8+CD4-CCR7+CD45RA+ naive T cells. The CDR3 region is CASSFETGGAMGTEAFF. CDR3 in DNA: TGCGCCAGCAGCTTCGAGACAGGGGGCGCGATGGGTACTGAAGCTTTCTTT.